This entry describes one TCR beta chain. Sequenced by immunoSEQ multiplex PCR; TCRdb stores in-frame clones only, minus some. The repertoire holds around 480,000 clones, over 60% seen once, with approximately 13% in the top ten. The data are from a study of shared clonotypes between healthy human individuals. Germline CDR1 and CDR2: SEHNR and FQNEAQ (reference sequence). The CDR3 runs to 14 residues. Between the trimmed V and J ends, which lost 3 bases and 1 base, there was a span of 9 bases. V and J are TRBV7-9 and TRBJ1-1; D possibly corresponds to TRBD1 (5 bases). Sequencing was performed on PBMCs. The clonotype was recovered from a woman between 40 and 55 years old in good health. Some clones in this sample may be carry-over from other donors' samples. The CDR3: CASSFQGRNTEAFF. DNA of the CDR3: TGTGCCAGCAGCTTTCAGGGTCGGAACACTGAAGCTTTCTTT.